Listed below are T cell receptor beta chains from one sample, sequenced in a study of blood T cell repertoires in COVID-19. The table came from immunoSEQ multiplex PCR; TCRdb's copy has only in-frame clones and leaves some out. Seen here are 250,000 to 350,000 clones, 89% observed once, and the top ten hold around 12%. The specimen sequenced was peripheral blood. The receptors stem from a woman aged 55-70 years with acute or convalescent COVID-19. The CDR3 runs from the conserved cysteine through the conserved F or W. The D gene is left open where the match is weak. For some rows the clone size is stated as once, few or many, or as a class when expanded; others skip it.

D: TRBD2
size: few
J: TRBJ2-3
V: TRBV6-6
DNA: TGTGCCAGCAGTCTACTAGCGAGGACAGATACGCAGTATTTT
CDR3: CASSLLARTDTQYF

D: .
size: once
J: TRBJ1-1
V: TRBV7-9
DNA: TGTGCCAGCAGCACAGGGTTGGGAGCTTTCTTT
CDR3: CASSTGLGAFF

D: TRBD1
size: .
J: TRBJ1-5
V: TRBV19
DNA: TGTGCCAGTACCGCGACAGGGACTTTTAGCCAGCCCCAGCATTTT
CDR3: CASTATGTFSQPQHF

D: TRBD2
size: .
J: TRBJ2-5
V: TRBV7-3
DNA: TGTGCCAGCAGCTTAACGGGGGGGCAAGAGACCCAGTACTTC
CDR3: CASSLTGGQETQYF

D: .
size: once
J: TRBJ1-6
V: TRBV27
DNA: TGTGCCAGCAGTCCACCCCCCTCAGGGAGGATGGGTTCACCCCTCCACTTT
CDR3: CASSPPPSGRMGSPLHF

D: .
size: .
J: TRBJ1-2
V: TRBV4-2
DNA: TGTGCCAGCAGCCAAGGAAGATTGAGTTCTAACGACTATGGCTACACCTTC
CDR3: CASSQGRLSSNDYGYTF

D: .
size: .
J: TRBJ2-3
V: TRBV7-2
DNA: TGTGCCAGCAGCTACACTACAGGGCGCGCAGATACGCAGTATTTT
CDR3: CASSYTTGRADTQYF

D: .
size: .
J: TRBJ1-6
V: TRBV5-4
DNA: TGTGCCAGCAGCTTGGAGGGAGATAATTCACCCCTCCACTTT
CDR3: CASSLEGDNSPLHF

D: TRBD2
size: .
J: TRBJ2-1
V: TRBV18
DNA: TGTGCCAGCTCACTTACTGTTCTAGCGGGAGATTTCTACAATGAGCAGTTCTTC
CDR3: CASSLTVLAGDFYNEQFF

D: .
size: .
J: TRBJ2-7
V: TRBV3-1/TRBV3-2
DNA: TGTGCCAGCAGCCAGGGCGATCCCTACGAGCAGTACTTC
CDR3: CASSQGDPYEQYF

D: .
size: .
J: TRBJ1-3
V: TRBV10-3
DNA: TGTGCCATCAGTGAAAGACAGGTTTTGGGAAACACCATATATTTT
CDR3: CAISERQVLGNTIYF

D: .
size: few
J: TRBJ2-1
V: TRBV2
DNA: TGTGCCAGCAGCCCCCTCAATGAGCAGTTCTTC
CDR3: CASSPLNEQFF

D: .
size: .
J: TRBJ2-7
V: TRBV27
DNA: TGTGCCAGCAGTCCCTCCCGGGTCTCCTACGAGCAGTACTTC
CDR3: CASSPSRVSYEQYF

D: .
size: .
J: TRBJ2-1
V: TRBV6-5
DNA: TGTGCCAGCAGAGAGAGCGCCTACAATGAGCAGTTCTTC
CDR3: CASRESAYNEQFF

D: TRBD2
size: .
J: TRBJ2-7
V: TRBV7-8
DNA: TGTGCCAGCAGCTTAGGCGGGAGGAGCTCCTACGAGCAGTACTTC
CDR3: CASSLGGRSSYEQYF

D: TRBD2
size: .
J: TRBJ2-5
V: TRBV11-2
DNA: TGTGCCAGCAGACCGGGACTAGCGGGCCCCCAAGAGACCCAGTACTTC
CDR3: CASRPGLAGPQETQYF

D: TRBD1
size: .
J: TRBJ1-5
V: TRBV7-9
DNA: TGTGCCAGCAGCTTACACGCCACACAGGGGGCTCAGCCCCAGCATTTT
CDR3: CASSLHATQGAQPQHF

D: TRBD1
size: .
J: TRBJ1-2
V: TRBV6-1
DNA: TGTGCCATCGGTGGGACAGTTATCAACTATGGCTACACCTTC
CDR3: CAIGGTVINYGYTF

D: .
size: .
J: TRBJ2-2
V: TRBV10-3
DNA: TGTGCCATCAGTGAATTCGGGACGAACACCGGGGAGCTGTTTTTT
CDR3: CAISEFGTNTGELFF

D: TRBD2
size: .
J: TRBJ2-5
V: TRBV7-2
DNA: TGTGCCAGCAGCCCCCCCGGGACTAGCGGGAGGCCCCAAGAGACCCAGTACTTC
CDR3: CASSPPGTSGRPQETQYF

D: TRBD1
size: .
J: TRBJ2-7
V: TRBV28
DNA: TGTGCCAGCAGTCTAGACCCGCGGACAGGGATATACGAGCAGTACTTC
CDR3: CASSLDPRTGIYEQYF

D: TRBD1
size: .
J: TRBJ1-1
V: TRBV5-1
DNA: TGCGCCAGCAGCCGGACAGGGACCTCTGAAGCTTTCTTT
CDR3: CASSRTGTSEAFF

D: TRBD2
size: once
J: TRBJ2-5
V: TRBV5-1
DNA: TGCGCCAGCAGCAACCCAAGCGGGGGGGCCAGGACCCAGTACTTC
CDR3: CASSNPSGGARTQYF

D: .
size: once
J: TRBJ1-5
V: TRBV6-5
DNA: TGTGCCAGCACCCAGGCCAATCAGCCCCAGCATTTT
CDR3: CASTQANQPQHF

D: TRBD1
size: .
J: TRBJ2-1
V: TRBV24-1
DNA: TGTGCCACCAGTGATCGGACAGGCGACTCCTACAATGAGCAGTTCTTC
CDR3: CATSDRTGDSYNEQFF

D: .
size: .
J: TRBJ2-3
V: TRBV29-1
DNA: TGCAGCGTGACGGCCGGGAGAGCCTTCGCCGATACGCAGTATTTT
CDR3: CSVTAGRAFADTQYF

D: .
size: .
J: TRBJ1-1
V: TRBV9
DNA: TGTGCCAGCAGCTGGGGCGACACTGAAGCTTTCTTT
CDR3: CASSWGDTEAFF

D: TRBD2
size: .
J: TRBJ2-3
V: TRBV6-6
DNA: TGTGCCAGCAGTCGTACAGCTATGTGGACTAGCGGTGTAAGCACAGATACGCAGTATTTT
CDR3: CASSRTAMWTSGVSTDTQYF

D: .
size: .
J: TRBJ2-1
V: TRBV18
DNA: TGTGCCAGCTCACCGTTAGCGGAGCTCTCCTACAATGAGCAGTTCTTC
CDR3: CASSPLAELSYNEQFF

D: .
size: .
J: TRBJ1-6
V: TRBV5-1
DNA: TGCGCCAGCAGCCAGGATCCGGGGAGGGATAGATCACCCCTCCACTTT
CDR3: CASSQDPGRDRSPLHF

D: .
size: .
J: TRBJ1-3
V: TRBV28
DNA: TGTGCCACTACGGGGGATCCAAGCTCTGGAAACACCATATATTTT
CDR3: CATTGDPSSGNTIYF

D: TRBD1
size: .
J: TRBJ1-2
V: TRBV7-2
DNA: TGTGCCAGCAGCTCATTGACAGGGTTCTATGGCTACACCTTC
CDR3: CASSSLTGFYGYTF

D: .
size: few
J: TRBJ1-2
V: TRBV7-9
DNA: TGTGCCAGCAGCCCCCAGACCTCGACGGCAGGGTTTTATGGCTACACCTTC
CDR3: CASSPQTSTAGFYGYTF

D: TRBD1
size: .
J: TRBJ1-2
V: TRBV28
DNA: TGTGCCAGCAGACCCCCGGACAGGTCCTATGGCTACACCTTC
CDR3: CASRPPDRSYGYTF

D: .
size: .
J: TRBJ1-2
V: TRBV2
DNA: TGTGCCAGCAGTGAAAGCACGGACTATGGCTACACCTTC
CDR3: CASSESTDYGYTF

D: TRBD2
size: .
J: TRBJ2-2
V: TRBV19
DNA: TGTGCCAGTAGTATAGATCGCGGGGGCACCGGGGAGCTGTTTTTT
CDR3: CASSIDRGGTGELFF

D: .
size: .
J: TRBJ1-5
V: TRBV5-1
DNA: TGCGCCAGCAGCCCCCAGGTAAATCAGCCCCAGCATTTT
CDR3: CASSPQVNQPQHF

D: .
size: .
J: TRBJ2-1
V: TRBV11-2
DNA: TGTGCCAGCAGCTCCACGAGGGCAGGAGAGTACAATGAGCAGTTCTTC
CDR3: CASSSTRAGEYNEQFF

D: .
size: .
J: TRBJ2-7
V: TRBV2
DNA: TGTGCCAGCAGTGAAGCGCTTGGCAGGGTTGGGGACGAGCAGTACTTC
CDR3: CASSEALGRVGDEQYF

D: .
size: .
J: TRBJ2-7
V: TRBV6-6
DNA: TGTGCCAGCACCCTTTCGGGTTTGGCCTACGAGCAGTACTTC
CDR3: CASTLSGLAYEQYF

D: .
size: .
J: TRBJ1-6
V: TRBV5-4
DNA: TGTGCCAGCAGCCAAACGCTGGACAGATCCGGATCACCCCTCCACTTT
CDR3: CASSQTLDRSGSPLHF

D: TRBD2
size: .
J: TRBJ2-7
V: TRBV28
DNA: TGTGCCAGCAGTTCGGGGGGGGTGGTTTACGAGCAGTACTTC
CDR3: CASSSGGVVYEQYF

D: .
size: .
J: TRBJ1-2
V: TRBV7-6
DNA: TGTGCCAGGCCCACTAGATCTAACTATGGCTACACCTTC
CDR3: CARPTRSNYGYTF

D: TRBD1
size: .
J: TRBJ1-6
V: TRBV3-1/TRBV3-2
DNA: TGTGCCAGCAGCCAACAGGGGGCTGGGGATTCACCCCTCCACTTT
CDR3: CASSQQGAGDSPLHF

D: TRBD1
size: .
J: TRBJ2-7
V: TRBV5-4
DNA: TGTGCCAGCAGCTCCGGCGGTGGACAGGGGGTCGAGCAGTACTTC
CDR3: CASSSGGGQGVEQYF

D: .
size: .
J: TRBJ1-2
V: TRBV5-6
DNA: TGTGCCAGCAGCTTGACCACTCGAGATTCTGGCTACACCTTC
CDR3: CASSLTTRDSGYTF

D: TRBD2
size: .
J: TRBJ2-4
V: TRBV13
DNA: TGTGCCAGCAGCCGATTGGGAGGACTAGCGGGCAGGGACAAAAACATTCAGTACTTC
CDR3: CASSRLGGLAGRDKNIQYF

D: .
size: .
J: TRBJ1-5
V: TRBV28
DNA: TGTGCCAGCGGGCGGCCCCAGCATTTT
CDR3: CASGRPQHF

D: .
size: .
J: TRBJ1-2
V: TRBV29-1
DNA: TGCAGCGTTGTTGGGCACACCTTC
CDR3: CSVVGHTF

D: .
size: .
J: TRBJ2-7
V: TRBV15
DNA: TGTGCCACCAGCAGCCGTAGGGGGAACGAGCAGTACTTC
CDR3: CATSSRRGNEQYF

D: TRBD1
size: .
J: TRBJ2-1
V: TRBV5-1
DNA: TGCGCCAGCAGCTTGTACAGGGGCTCCTACAATGAGCAGTTCTTC
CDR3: CASSLYRGSYNEQFF

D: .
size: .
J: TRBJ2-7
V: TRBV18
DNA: TGTGCCAGCTCACCATATGGACTCCCGGCCTACGAGCAGTACTTC
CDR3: CASSPYGLPAYEQYF

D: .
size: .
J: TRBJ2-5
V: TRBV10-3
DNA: TGTGCCATCAGCGATTGGGGACGCGGGAACCGACAAGAGACCCAGTACTTC
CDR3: CAISDWGRGNRQETQYF

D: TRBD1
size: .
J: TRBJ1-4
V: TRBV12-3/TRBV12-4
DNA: TGTGCCAGCTTACAGGGGAATGAAAAACTGTTTTTT
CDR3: CASLQGNEKLFF

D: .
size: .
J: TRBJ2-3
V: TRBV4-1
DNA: TGCGCCAGCAGCCAAGATATGGGGGGGGGCCTTCGTACGCAGTATTTT
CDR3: CASSQDMGGGLRTQYF

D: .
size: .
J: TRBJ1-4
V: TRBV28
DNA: TGTGCCAGCACCCCCGATAGACGGGATTATAATGAAAAACTGTTTTTT
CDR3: CASTPDRRDYNEKLFF

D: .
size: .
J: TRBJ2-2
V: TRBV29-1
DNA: TGCAGCGTTGTAGGGACTCATAACACCGGGGAGCTGTTTTTT
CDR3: CSVVGTHNTGELFF

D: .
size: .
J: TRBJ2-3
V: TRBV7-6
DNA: TGTGCCAGCAGCTTAGTAGGCGGGCCGACAGATACGCAGTATTTT
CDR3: CASSLVGGPTDTQYF

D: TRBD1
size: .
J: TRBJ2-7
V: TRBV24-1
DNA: TGTGCCACGCCGGGACAGGGCCCCTACGAGCAGTACTTC
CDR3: CATPGQGPYEQYF

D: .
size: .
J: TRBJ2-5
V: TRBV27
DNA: TGTGCCAGCAGCCTGACTTATCAAGAGACCCAGTACTTC
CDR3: CASSLTYQETQYF